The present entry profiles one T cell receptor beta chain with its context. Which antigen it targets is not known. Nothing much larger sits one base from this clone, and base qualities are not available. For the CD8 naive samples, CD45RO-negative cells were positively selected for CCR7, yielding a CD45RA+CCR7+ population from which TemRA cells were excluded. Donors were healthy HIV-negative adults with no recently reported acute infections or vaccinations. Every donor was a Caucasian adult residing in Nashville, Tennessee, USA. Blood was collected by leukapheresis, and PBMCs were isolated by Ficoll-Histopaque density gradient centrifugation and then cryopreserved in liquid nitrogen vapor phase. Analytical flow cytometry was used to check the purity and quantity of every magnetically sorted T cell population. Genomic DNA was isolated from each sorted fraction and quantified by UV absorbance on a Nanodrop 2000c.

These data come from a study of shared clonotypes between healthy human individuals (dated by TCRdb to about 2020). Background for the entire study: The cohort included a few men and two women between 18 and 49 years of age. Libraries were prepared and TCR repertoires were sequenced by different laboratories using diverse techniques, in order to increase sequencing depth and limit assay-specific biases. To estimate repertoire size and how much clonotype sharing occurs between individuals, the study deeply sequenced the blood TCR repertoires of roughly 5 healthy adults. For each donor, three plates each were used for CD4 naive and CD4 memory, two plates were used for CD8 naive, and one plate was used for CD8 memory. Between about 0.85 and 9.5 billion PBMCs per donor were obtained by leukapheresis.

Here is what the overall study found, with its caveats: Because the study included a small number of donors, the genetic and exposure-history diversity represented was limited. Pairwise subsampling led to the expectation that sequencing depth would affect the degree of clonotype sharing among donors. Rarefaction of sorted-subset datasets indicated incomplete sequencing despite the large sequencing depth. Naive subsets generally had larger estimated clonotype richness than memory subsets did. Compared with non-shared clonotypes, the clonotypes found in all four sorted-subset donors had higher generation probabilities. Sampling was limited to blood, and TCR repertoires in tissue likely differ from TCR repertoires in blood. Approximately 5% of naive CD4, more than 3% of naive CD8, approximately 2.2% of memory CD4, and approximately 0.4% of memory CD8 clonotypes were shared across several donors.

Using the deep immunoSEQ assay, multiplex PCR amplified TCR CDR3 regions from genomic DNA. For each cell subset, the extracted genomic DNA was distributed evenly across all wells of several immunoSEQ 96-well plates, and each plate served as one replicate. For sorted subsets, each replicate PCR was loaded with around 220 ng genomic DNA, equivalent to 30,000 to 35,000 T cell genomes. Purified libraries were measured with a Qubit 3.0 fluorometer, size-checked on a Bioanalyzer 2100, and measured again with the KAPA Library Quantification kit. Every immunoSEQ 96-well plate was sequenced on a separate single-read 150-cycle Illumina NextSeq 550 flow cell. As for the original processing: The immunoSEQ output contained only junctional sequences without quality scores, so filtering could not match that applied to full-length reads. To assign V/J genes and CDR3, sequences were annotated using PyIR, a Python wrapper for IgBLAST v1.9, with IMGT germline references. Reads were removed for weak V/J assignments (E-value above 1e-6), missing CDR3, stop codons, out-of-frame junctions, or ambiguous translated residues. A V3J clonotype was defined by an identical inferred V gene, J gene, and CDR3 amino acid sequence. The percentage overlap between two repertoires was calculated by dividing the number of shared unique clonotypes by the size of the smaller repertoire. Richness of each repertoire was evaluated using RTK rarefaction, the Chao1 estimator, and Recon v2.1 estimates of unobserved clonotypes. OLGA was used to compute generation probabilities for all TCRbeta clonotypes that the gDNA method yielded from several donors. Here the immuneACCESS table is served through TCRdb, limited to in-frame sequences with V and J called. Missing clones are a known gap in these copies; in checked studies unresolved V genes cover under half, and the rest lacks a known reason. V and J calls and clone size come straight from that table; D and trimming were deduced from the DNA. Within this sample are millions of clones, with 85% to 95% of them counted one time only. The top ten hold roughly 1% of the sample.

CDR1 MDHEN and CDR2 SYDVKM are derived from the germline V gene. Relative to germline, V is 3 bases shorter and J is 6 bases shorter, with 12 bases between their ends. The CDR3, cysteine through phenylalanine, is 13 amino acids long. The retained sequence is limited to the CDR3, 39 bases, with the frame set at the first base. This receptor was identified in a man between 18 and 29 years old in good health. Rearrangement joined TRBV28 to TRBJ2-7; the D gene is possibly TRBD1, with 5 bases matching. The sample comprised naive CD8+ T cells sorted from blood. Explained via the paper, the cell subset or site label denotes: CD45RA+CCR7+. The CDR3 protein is CASSFPPTVEQYF. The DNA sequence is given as TGTGCCAGCAGTTTCCCTCCGACAGTCGAGCAGTACTTC.